This T cell receptor beta chain was identified during a study of technical replicates of blood from four donors. Profiled with immunoSEQ multiplex PCR; TCRdb holds only in-frame clones, not every one. The table has some 54,000 clones, 93% seen once. Trimming stripped 0 bases from V and 4 bases from J, with 7 bases between. The CDR3 contains 13 residues. Germline CDR1 and CDR2: SGHNT and YYREEE (reference sequence). The V and J genes are TRBV5-4 and TRBJ1-2, with D unresolved. Material for sequencing was PBMCs. The sequence derives from a human donor in good health. Some clones in this sample may be carry-over from other donors' samples. CDR3 DNA sequence: TGTGCCAGCAGCTTGGAGGGAGGCTATGGCTACACCTTC. This codes for CASSLEGGYGYTF.